This T cell receptor (beta chain) was recorded in a study of siplizumab effects on memory and regulatory T cells. Whole-study results and caveats: Mappable CD4+ clones that were alloreactive averaged around 70% Treg-derived with siplizumab versus 25% to 30% in controls. In unstimulated cells, naive T cells appeared more diverse than memory T cells and seemed major alloresponse contributors.

From germline, CDR1 is SGHRS and CDR2 YFSETQ. CDR3 length: 16 residues. Trimming took 4 bases from V and 5 from J; bases not matched to a gene: 12. This table comes from immunoSEQ multiplex PCR, and its TCRdb copy is limited to in-frame clones, with some not included. The table has approximately 100,000 clones, around 92% seen once. As to this clone: Its antigen remains unknown.

The sequencing input was CD4+ T cells sorted from blood. V gene TRBV5-1 combines with J gene TRBJ2-1; 7 bases align to TRBD1. The sequence came from a human donor in good health. Some clones in this sample may be carry-over from other donors' samples. CDR3: CASSSPGGVMDNEQFF. The CDR3 DNA reads TGCGCCAGCAGCAGTCCAGGGGGAGTGATGGACAATGAGCAGTTCTTC.